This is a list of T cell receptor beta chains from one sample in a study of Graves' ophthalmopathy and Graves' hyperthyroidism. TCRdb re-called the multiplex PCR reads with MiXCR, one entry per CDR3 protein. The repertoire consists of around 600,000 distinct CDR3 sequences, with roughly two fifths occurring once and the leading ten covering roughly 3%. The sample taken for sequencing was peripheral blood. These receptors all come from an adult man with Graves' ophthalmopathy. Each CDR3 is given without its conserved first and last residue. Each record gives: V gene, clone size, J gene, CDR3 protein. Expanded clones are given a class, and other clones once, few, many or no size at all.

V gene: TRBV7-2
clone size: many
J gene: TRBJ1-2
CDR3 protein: ASSLGQPYGYT

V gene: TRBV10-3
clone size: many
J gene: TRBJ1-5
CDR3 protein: AIGPGQGYNQPQH

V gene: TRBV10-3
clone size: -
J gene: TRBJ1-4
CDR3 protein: AIQRQYNEKLF

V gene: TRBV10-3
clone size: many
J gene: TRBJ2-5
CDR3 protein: AIRASGTIQETQY

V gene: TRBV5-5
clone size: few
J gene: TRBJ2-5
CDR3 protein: ASMPGQGLETQY

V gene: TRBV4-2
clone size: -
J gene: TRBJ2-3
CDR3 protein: ASSQGLPITDTQY

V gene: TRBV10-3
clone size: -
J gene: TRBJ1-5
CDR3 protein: ASSPRGGAGNQPQH

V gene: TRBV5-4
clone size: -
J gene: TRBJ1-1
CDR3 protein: ASRGSGTGNTEAF

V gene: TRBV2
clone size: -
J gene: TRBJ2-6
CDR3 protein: ASIEQGTGANVLT

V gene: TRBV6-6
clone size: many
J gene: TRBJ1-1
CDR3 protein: ASSHGTAEAF

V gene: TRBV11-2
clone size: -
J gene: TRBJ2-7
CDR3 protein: ASSKPPSEAPYEQY

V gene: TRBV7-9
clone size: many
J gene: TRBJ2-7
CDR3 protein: ASSPWDSPYEQY

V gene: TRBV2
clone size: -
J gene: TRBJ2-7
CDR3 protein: ASSGGDRGRDEQY

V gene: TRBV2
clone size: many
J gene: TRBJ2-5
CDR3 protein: ASISSNRGRLETQY

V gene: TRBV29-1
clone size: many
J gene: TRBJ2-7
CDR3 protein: SVEDRQGVFSYEQY

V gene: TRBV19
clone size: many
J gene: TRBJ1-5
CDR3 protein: ASSTQVTYQPQH

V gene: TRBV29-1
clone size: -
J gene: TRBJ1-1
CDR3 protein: SVEVETGNTEAF

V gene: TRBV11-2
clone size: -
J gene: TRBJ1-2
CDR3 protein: ASSQRGTGSYGYT

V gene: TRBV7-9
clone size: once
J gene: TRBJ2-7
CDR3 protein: ASSPRGDGEQY

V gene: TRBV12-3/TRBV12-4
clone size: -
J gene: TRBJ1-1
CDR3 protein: ASSSQGIGVTTEAF

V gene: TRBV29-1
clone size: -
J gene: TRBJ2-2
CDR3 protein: SVEGLVQPRSGKNTGELF

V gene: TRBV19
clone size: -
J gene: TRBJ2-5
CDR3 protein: ASDSLQETQY

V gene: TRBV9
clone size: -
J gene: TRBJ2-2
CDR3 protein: ASSTGTFLNTGELF

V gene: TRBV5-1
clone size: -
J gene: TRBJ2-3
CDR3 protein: ASSSGRSITDTQY

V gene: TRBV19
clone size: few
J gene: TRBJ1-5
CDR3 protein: ARTGASNQPQH

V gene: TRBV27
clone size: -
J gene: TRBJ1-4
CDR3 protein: ASSLLTGSNEKLF

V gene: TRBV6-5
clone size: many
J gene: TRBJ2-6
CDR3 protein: ASSTGVGANVLT

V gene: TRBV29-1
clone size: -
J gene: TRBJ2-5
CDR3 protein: SVEASGQGHRETQY

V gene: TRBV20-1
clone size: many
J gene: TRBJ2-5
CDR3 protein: SAEIETQY

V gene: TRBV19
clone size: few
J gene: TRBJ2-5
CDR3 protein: ASRTGQGETQY

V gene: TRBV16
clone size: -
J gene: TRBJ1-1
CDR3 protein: ASSQSLRQTNTEAF

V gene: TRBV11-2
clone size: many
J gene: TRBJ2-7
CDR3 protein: ASTAGTDPSYEQY

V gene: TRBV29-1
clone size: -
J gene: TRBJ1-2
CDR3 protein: SVRGTGVTYGYT

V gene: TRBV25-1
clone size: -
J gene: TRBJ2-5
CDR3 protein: ASSVQVAGQETQY

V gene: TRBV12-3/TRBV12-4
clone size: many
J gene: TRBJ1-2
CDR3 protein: ASSLGTEYGYT

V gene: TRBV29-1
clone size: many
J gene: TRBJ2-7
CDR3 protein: SVRPGTYEQY

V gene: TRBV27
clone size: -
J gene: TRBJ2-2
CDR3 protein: ASSLPGHSNTGELF